This T cell receptor beta chain was retrieved from a study of blood T cell repertoires in COVID-19 (dated by TCRdb to 2018 to 2021). For context, the study as a whole: Samples from collaborators originated in the United States, Italy and Spain and spanned both the acute and convalescent phases of COVID-19. The material from the prospective study consisted of cDNA or gDNA derived from T cells, B-cell-depleted T cells, or PBMCs. The dataset comprised deeply sampled blood TCRbeta repertoires from subjects exposed to, actively infected with, or recovered from COVID-19. The repertoires were made available in a free public database intended to serve as a resource for research on the immune response to SARS-CoV-2. The samples were drawn from two sources: the first 160 participants of the ongoing ImmuneRACE study, and fewer than 1,500 subjects contributed by 6 global collaborators. Nearly every sample came with metadata listing a de-identified subject ID, COVID-19 status, age in years and sex. HLA class I and class II types, where available, came from metadata supplied by the sample provider rather than from assay-based typing. Here is what the overall study found, with its caveats: The amount of clinical and demographic metadata varied by source and participant and was provided uncurated.

TCRbeta CDR3 regions were amplified from genomic DNA using the immunoSEQ Assay, a bias-controlled multiplex PCR. The original pipeline was this. Nucleated cell counts per sample were estimated from amplification of reference gene primers within the assay. To quantify the absolute abundance of each unique TCRbeta CDR3 rearrangement, sequence reads were collapsed and filtered. Productive Simpson clonality was computed per sample as the square root of Simpson's diversity index over productive rearrangements. Sourced from immuneACCESS, this table was stored by TCRdb with only in-frame sequences that have V and J called. A share of the clones is absent; for the studies checked, an unresolved V gene accounts for under half, and the remainder has no known explanation. The DNA gave D and trimming, while V, J and clone size come from that table. In this sample the table shows around 33,000 clones, roughly 88% of which occur a single time. Of the sample, approximately 20% falls within the top ten clones.

Reading the germline V gene (reference sequence) gives CDR1 SEHNR and CDR2 FQNEAQ. Counted from cysteine to phenylalanine, this CDR3 has 16 amino acids. Solely the CDR3 DNA is kept, with 48 bases framed from the first base. V and J are truncated by 1 base and 0 bases respectively, leaving an intervening sequence of 10 bases. This clone was counted only a few times. Its antigen is still unknown. No much larger clone is present one base from it, and per-base qualities are unavailable. Each collaborating institution followed its own protocols to collect whole blood in K2EDTA tubes. For TCRbeta analysis, collaborator samples were shipped as frozen whole blood, as isolated PBMCs, or as DNA extracted from either sample type.

The chain employs TRBV7-9 and TRBJ2-1; TRBD2 is perhaps the D gene, given 6 matching bases. The specimen sequenced was peripheral blood. This clonotype originated in an older man with acute or convalescent COVID-19. The nucleotide sequence is given as TGTGCCAGCAGCTTAGGACTAGGCCCCTCCTACAATGAGCAGTTCTTC. Translation gives CASSLGLGPSYNEQFF.